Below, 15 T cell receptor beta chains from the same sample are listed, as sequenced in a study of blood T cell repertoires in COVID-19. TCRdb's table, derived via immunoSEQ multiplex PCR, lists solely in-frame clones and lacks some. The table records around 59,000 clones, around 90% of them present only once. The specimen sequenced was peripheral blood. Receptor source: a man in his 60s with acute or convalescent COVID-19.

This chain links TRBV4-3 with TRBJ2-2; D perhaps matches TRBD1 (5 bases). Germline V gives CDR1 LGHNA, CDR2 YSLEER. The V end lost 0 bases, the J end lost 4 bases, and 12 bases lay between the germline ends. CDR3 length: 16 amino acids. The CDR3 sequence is CASSQDRGLVTGELFF. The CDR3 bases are TGCGCCAGCAGCCAAGATAGGGGCTTGGTCACCGGGGAGCTGTTTTTT.

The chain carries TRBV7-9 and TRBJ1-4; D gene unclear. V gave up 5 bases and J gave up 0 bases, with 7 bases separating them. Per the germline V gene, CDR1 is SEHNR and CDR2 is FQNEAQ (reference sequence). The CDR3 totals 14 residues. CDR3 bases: TGTGCCAGCAGCCGACTCGCAACTAATGAAAAACTGTTTTTT. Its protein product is CASSRLATNEKLFF.

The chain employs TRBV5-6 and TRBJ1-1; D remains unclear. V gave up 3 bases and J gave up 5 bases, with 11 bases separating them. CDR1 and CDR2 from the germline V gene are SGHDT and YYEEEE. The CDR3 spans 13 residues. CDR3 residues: CASSSLTVTEAFF. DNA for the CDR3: TGTGCCAGCAGCTCCTTGACTGTTACTGAAGCTTTCTTT.

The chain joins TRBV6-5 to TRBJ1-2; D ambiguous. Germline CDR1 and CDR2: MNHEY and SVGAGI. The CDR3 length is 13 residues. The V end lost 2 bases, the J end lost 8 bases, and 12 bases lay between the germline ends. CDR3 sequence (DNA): TGTGCCAGCAGTTACAGCGAGGAAGGCGGCTACACCTTC. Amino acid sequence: CASSYSEEGGYTF.

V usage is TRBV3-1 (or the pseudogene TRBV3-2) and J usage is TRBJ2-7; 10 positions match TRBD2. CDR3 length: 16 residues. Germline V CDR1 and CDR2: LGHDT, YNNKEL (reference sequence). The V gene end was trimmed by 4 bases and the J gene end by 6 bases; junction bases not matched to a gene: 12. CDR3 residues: CASSPAGGLQKGEQYF. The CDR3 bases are TGTGCCAGCAGCCCAGCGGGGGGGCTCCAGAAGGGCGAGCAGTACTTC.

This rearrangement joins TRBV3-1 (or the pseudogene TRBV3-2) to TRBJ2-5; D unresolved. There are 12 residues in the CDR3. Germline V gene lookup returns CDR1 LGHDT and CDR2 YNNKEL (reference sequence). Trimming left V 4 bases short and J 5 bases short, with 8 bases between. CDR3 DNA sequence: TGTGCCAGCAGCCGGCTCGGGGAGACCCAGTACTTC. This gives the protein CASSRLGETQYF.

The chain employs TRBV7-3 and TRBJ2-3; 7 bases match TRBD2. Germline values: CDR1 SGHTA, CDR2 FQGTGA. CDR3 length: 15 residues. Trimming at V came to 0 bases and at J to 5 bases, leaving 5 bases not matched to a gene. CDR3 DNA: TGTGCCAGCAGCTTAACCTCGGCTAGCGGAGATACGCAGTATTTT. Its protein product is CASSLTSASGDTQYF.

The CDR3: CASSYVTGAGTSGQNEQFF. The CDR3 DNA sequence: TGTGCCAGCAGTTACGTGACTGGAGCGGGGACTAGCGGGCAAAATGAGCAGTTCTTC. The V call is TRBV6-2 or TRBV6-3, the J call TRBJ2-1; 12 bases are shared with TRBD2. The V gene end was trimmed by 2 bases and the J gene end by 7 bases; junction bases not matched to a gene: 15. This CDR3 comprises 19 residues. Germline values: CDR1 MNHEY, CDR2 SVGEGT.

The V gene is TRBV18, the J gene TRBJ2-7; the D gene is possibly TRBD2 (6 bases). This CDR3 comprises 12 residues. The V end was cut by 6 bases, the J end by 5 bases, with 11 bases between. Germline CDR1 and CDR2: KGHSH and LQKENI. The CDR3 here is CASSRTGDEQYF. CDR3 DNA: TGTGCCAGCTCTCGGACGGGAGACGAGCAGTACTTC.

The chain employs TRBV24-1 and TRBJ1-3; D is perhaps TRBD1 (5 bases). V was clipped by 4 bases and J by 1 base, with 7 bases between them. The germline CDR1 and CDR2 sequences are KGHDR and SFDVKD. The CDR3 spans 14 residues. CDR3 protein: CATSEGPSGNTIYF. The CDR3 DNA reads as TGTGCCACCAGTGAGGGGCCGTCTGGAAACACCATATATTTT.

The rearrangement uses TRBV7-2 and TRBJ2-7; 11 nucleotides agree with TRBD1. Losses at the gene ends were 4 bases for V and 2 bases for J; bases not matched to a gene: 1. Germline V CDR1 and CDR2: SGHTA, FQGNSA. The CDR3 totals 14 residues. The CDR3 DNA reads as TGTGCCAGCAGCTCGGACAGGGGGCCCTACGAGCAGTACTTC. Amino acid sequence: CASSSDRGPYEQYF.

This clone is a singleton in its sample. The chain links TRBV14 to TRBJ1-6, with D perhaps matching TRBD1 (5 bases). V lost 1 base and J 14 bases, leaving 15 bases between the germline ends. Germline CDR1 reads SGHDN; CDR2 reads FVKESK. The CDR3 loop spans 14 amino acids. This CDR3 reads CASSQAGGRRALHF. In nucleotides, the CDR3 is TGTGCCAGCAGCCAAGCGGGGGGACGTCGGGCCCTCCACTTT.

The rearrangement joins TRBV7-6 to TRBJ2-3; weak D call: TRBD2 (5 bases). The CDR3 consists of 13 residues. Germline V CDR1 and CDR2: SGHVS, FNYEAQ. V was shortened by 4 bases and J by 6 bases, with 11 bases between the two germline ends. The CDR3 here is CASSSEGADTQYF. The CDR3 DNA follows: TGTGCCAGCAGCTCAGAGGGAGCGGATACGCAGTATTTT.

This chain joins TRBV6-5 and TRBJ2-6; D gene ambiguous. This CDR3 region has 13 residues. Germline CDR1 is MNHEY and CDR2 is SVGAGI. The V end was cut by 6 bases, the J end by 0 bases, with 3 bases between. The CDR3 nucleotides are TGTGCCAGCAGCTCCTCTGGGGCCAACGTCCTGACTTTC. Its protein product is CASSSSGANVLTF.

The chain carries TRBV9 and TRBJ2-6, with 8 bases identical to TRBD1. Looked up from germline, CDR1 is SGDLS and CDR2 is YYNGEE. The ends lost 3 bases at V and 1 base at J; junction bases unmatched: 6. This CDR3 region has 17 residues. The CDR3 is CASSAYRGRSGANVLTF. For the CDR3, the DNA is TGTGCCAGCAGCGCTTACAGGGGGAGGTCTGGGGCCAACGTCCTGACTTTC.